The source of this TCR beta chain is a study of blood T cell repertoires in COVID-19. Study-wide background: T cells, B-cell-depleted T cells, or PBMCs provided the cDNA or gDNA that served as material.

In the original analysis: Amplification of reference gene primers was used by the study to estimate nucleated cell counts. Produced via immunoSEQ multiplex PCR; TCRdb's table is partial and in-frame only. V, J and clone size reflect that table, while D and trimming were determined from the DNA. The profile shows 100,000 to 150,000 clones, roughly 88% of them singletons. The CDR3 is made up of 12 amino acids. V was pared by 11 bases and J by 0 bases, with 8 bases between. Looked up from germline, CDR1 is SNHLY and CDR2 is FYNNEI. The material sequenced was peripheral blood. The sequence derives from a man aged 45-65 years with acute or convalescent COVID-19. The chain couples TRBV2 to TRBJ2-4; no clear D gene. The CDR3 reads CACKLAKNIQYF. The CDR3 coding sequence is TGTGCCTGTAAACTAGCCAAAAACATTCAGTACTTC. Full variable domain (outside the CDR3, taken from reference TRBV2 and TRBJ2-4): EPEVTQTPSHQVTQMGQEVILRCVPISNHLYFYWYRQILGQKVEFLVSFYNNEISEKSEIFDDQFSVERPDGSNFTLKIRSTKLEDSAMYFCACKLAKNIQYFGAGTRLSVL.